Here is one T cell receptor (beta chain) with its context. Sequencing used immunoSEQ multiplex PCR; TCRdb keeps in-frame clones, though not all of them. Seen here are 52,000 or so clones, about 82% observed once, and the top ten hold around 2.8%. The CDR3 runs 12 residues. Germline V gene sequence: CDR1 SGHNT, CDR2 YYREEE (reference sequence). These data are taken from a study of OX40 agonist ivuxolimab in advanced cancers. This sequence originates from an adult with an advanced solid tumor such as melanoma, head and neck, liver or kidney cancer. The chain has TRBV5-4 and TRBJ2-5, with D perhaps TRBD2 (5 bases). The better agreement between TRBJ2-7 and the DNA end casts doubt on the J call. Sample: CD4+ or CD8+ T cells sorted from blood, taken in a trial of the OX40 agonist ivuxolimab. This chain's CDR3 is CASSRSGNEQYF. CDR3 DNA: TGTGCCAGCAGCCGGAGCGGCAACGAGCAGTACTTC.